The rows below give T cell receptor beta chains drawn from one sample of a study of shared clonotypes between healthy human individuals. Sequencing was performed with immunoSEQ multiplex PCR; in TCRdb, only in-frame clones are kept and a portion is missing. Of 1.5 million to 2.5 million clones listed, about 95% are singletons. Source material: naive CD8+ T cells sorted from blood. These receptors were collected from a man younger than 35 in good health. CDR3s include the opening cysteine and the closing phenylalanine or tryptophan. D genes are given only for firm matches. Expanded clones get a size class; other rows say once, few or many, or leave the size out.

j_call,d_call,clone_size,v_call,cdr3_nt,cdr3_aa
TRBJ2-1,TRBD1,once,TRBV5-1,TGCGCCAGCAGCTTGTACGTAATTGGACGGAGGTCGGGACAGGGTGAATACAATGAGCAGTTCTTC,CASSLYVIGRRSGQGEYNEQFF
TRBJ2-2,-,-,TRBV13,TGTGCCAGCAGCTATAACACCGGGGAGCTGTTTTTT,CASSYNTGELFF
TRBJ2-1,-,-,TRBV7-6,TGTGCCAGCAGCTTAATCAGCGGACTGTACAATGAGCAGTTCTTC,CASSLISGLYNEQFF
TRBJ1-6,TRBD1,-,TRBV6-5,TGTGCCAGCAGTTTTACAGGGACAGGGTCACCCCTCCACTTT,CASSFTGTGSPLHF
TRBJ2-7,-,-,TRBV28,TGTGCCAGCAGGCTGGGGCGGGACTCTTCTTACGAGCAGTACTTC,CASRLGRDSSYEQYF
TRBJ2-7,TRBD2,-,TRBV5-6,TGTGCCAGCAGCTATGGGAGGGGTTCCTACGAGCAGTACTTC,CASSYGRGSYEQYF
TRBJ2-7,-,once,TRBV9,TGTGCCAGCAGCCCCCTGACAGCCACCTACGAGCAGTACTTC,CASSPLTATYEQYF
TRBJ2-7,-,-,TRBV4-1,TGCGCCAGCAGCCTAAGGGGCAAGAACTACGAGCAGTACTTC,CASSLRGKNYEQYF
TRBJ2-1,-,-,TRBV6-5,TGTGCCAGCAGTTACTCGGGCCGCGATCCACAGTTCTTC,CASSYSGRDPQFF
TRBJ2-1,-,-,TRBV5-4,TGTGCCAGCAGCTGGGGTGGTCATGAGCAGTTCTTC,CASSWGGHEQFF
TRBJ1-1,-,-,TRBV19,TGTGCCAGTAGTATGGGGTTGGAAGCTTTCTTT,CASSMGLEAFF
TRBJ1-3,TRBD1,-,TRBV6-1,TGTGCCGCCTATGGGGGGACAGGGGACGACACCATATATTTT,CAAYGGTGDDTIYF
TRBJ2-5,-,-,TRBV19,TGTGCCAGTAGTATAAGGTGGCTGGGCGAAGAGACCCAGTACTTC,CASSIRWLGEETQYF
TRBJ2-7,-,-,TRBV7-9,TGTGCCAGCAGCTTTCCAGCGGGCGAGCAGTACTTC,CASSFPAGEQYF
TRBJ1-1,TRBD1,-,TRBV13,TGTGCCAGCAAAATCCATGGACAGGGGAAGACTGAAGCTTTCTTT,CASKIHGQGKTEAFF
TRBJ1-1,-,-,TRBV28,TGTGCCAGCAGTTTATGGGAGGGGAACACTGAAGCTTTCTTT,CASSLWEGNTEAFF
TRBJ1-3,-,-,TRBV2,TGTGCCAGCAGTGAAACTAACACCATATATTTT,CASSETNTIYF
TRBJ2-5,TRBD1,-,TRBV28,TGTGCCAGCAGTTCGGGGACAGCCCAAGAGACCCAGTACTTC,CASSSGTAQETQYF
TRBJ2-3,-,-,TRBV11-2,TGTGCCAGCAGCTTGGAGGACGATACGCAGTATTTT,CASSLEDDTQYF
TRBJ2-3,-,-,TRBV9,TGTGCCAGCAGCCCCGAGGGAGGAAATACGCAGTATTTT,CASSPEGGNTQYF
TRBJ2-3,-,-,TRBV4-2,TGTGCCAGCAGCCCAGGAGATACGCAGTATTTT,CASSPGDTQYF
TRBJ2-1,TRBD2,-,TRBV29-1,TGCAGCGTTACTACTAGCGATTACAATGAGCAGTTCTTC,CSVTTSDYNEQFF
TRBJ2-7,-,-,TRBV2,TGTGCCAGCAGGGACCCTAGCAGGCACGAGCAGTACTTC,CASRDPSRHEQYF
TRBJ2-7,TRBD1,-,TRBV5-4,TGTGCCAGCAGCTGGGGGACAGGGACATCGGGCGAGCAGTACTTC,CASSWGTGTSGEQYF
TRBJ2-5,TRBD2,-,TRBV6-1,TGTGCCAGCAGTGAAGCGGCGGCTAGCGGTAATTGGGAGACCCAGTACTTC,CASSEAAASGNWETQYF
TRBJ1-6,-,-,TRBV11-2,TGTGCCAGCAGCTTAGCCGTGGGGCATAATTCACCCCTCCACTTT,CASSLAVGHNSPLHF
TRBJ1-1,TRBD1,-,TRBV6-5,TGTGCCAGCAGTTGGCACAGGGGGCGTGACACTGAAGCTTTCTTT,CASSWHRGRDTEAFF
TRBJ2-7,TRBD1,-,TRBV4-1,TGCGCCAGCAGCCAACGGGACAGTACCTACGAGCAGTACTTC,CASSQRDSTYEQYF
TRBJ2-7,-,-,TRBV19,TGTGCCAGTAGTAACTGGGCTGGCGAGCAGTACTTC,CASSNWAGEQYF
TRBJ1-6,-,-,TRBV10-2,TGCGCCAGCAGTGAGTGGACAGATTCCTATAATTCACCCCTCCACTTT,CASSEWTDSYNSPLHF
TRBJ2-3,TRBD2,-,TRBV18,TGTGCCAGCTCACCAACCCCGGGAGGCTACACAGATACGCAGTATTTT,CASSPTPGGYTDTQYF
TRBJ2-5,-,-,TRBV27,TGTGCCAGCAGTTCGAACAGGGAGGAGCAAGAGACCCAGTACTTC,CASSSNREEQETQYF
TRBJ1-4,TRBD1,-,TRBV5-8,TGTGCCAGCAGCTTCGGGGACAGGGCTGAAAAACTGTTTTTT,CASSFGDRAEKLFF
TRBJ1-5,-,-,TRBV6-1,TGTGCCAGCAGTGGTACAGGGCACTATCAGCCCCAGCATTTT,CASSGTGHYQPQHF
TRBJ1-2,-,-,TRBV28,TGTGCCAGCAGTTCTACCGAAACAAAGGGCCCTAACTATGGCTACACCTTC,CASSSTETKGPNYGYTF
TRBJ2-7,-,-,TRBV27,TGTGCCAGCAGTTTGGACATCTCCTACGAGCAGTACTTC,CASSLDISYEQYF
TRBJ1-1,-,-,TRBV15,TGTGCCACCAGCATTGGCGGTACTGAAGCTTTCTTT,CATSIGGTEAFF
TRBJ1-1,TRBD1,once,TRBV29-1,TGCAGCGTGTGGCAGGGGGGGACTGAAGCTTTCTTT,CSVWQGGTEAFF
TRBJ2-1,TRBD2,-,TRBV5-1,TGCGCCAGCAGCTCTTCACTAGCGGGGAGCTACAATGAGCAGTTCTTC,CASSSSLAGSYNEQFF
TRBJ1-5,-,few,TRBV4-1,TGCGCCAGCAGCCAAGATCTCGGGACCCGGGGTCAGCCCCAGCATTTT,CASSQDLGTRGQPQHF
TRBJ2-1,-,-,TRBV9,TGTGCCAGCAGCGTACGGGCGGGTAGCTCCTACAATGAGCAGTTCTTC,CASSVRAGSSYNEQFF
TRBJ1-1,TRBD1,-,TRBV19,TGTGCCAGTACCTTAGGACAGGGTCCTGAAGCTTTCTTT,CASTLGQGPEAFF
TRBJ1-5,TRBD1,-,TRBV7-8,TGTGCCAGCAGCTTTTTACAGGGGTCAGATCAGCCCCAGCATTTT,CASSFLQGSDQPQHF
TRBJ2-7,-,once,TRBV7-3,TGTGCCAGCAGCTTAACTAGCTCCTACGAGCAGTACTTC,CASSLTSSYEQYF
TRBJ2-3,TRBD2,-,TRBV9,TGTGCCAGCACCAACAGCTGGCGGGAGGACACAGATACGCAGTATTTT,CASTNSWREDTDTQYF
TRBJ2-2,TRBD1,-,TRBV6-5,TGTGCCAGCAGTTATAAAGGACAGGGTACCGGGGAGCTGTTTTTT,CASSYKGQGTGELFF
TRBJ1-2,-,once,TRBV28,TGTGCCACCCTGCCCCAGTATGAGGATGGCTACACCTTC,CATLPQYEDGYTF
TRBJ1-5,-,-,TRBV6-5,TGTGCCAGCAGTTACGGGCAGGGAAATCAGCCCCAGCATTTT,CASSYGQGNQPQHF
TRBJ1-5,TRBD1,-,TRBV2,TGTGCCAGCCTTGGGACAGGGAGTCAGCCCCAGCATTTT,CASLGTGSQPQHF
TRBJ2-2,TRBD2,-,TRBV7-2,TGTGCCAGCAGCATCCGACTAGCGGGGTGGGGCACCGGGGAGCTGTTTTTT,CASSIRLAGWGTGELFF
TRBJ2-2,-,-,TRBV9,TGTGCCAGCAGCGTCGGGAGGAACACCGGGGAGCTGTTTTTT,CASSVGRNTGELFF
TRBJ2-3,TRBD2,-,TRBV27,TGTGCCAGCAGTTTATTAGGGACTAGCGGGACAGATACGCAGTATTTT,CASSLLGTSGTDTQYF
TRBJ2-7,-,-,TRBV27,TGTGCCAGCAGTACCGTCGGGGGAGCGGGCGAGCAGTACTTC,CASSTVGGAGEQYF
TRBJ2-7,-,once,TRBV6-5,TGTGCCAGCAGCCCCAGGGGAGCCTTCCTTTACGAGCAGTACTTC,CASSPRGAFLYEQYF
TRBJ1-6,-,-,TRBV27,TGTGCCAGCAGTTTGGTGGGTTCCAATTCACCCCTCCACTTT,CASSLVGSNSPLHF
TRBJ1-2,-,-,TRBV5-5,TGTGCCAGCAGCTTGACAGGGAACGGCTACACCTTC,CASSLTGNGYTF
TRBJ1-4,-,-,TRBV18,TGTGCCAGCTCACCGAGTGGCTGGGACACCGGAGGAGGGGAAAAACTGTTTTTT,CASSPSGWDTGGGEKLFF